The 18 T cell receptor beta chains listed next were all sequenced from one sample in a study of T cells in Graves' hyperthyroidism and ophthalmopathy. Amplified regions were TCR beta CDR3 sequences from RNA transcripts. Using the HTBI primer set, a first-round RT-PCR was run on the TCR CDR3. TCRdb re-analysed the multiplex PCR reads in MiXCR, keeping a single row per CDR3 protein. The repertoire holds fewer than 250,000 distinct CDR3 sequences, about a sixth seen once, with about 30% in the top ten. Sequencing was carried out using blood. The receptor source for this set is a woman aged 18-29 years with Graves' ophthalmopathy.

This clonotype was counted many times. The chain joins TRBV6-1 to TRBJ1-1; D remains ambiguous. The CDR3 length is 14 residues. The germline gives CDR1 MNHNS, CDR2 SASEGT. The ends were cut back, 6 bases at V and 3 bases at J, with 14 bases in the middle. Written as DNA, the CDR3 is TGTGCCAGCAGGAAACAGAGCCTCGACACTGAAGCTTTCTTT. Translated, it gives CASRKQSLDTEAFF.

There are a few counts of this clonotype. This chain joins TRBV10-3 and TRBJ1-2; TRBD1 agrees at 10 bases. V was pared by 5 bases and J by 1 base, with 1 base of the junction left unmatched. Germline CDR1 and CDR2: ENHRY and SYGVKD. CDR3 length equals 14 residues. In DNA, the CDR3 is TGTGCCATCAGTCGGACAGGGGGTAACTATGGCTACACCTTC. Amino acids: CAISRTGGNYGYTF.

This clonotype was picked up many times. In DNA, the CDR3 is TGCAGTGTTACAGGGGGTAGGACTAATGAAAAACTGTTTTTT. It yields the protein CSVTGGRTNEKLFF. The chain uses TRBV20-1 and TRBJ1-4; 8 nucleotides line up with TRBD1. Germline V gives CDR1 DFQATT, CDR2 SNEGSKA (reference sequence). V lost 7 bases to trimming and J lost 2 bases; unmatched junction nucleotides: 6. This CDR3 spans 14 amino acids.

This clonotype was detected ten times or more. V gene TRBV10-2 combines with J gene TRBJ1-2, with 11 nucleotides matching TRBD1. Germline-derived CDR1 and CDR2 are WSHSY and SAAADI. V lost 5 bases to trimming and J lost 2 bases; unmatched junction nucleotides: 4. CDR3 size: 15 residues. DNA of the CDR3: TGCGCCAGCAGTACGGGACAGGGGGGGAACTATGGCTACACCTTC. Amino acids: CASSTGQGGNYGYTF.

This clonotype was detected many times. V gene TRBV2 combines with J gene TRBJ1-2; 7 bases are shared with TRBD1. Germline CDR1 and CDR2: SNHLY and FYNNEI. Germline trimming cut 8 bases from V and 4 bases from J; bases unmatched to any gene: 13. This CDR3 has 15 residues. The CDR3 DNA follows: TGTGCCAGCGGAGGGCACCGACAGGGTTCCTATGGCTACACCTTC. Translated: CASGGHRQGSYGYTF.

The chain employs TRBV11-3 and TRBJ2-1, with 8 bases that match TRBD2. The ends lost 5 bases at V and 8 bases at J; junction bases unmatched: 8. The CDR3 runs 14 residues. Germline CDR1 SGHNT, CDR2 YENEEA. DNA of the CDR3: TGTGCCAGCAGCCCGGGAGGGCCGCAGGATGAGCAGTTCTTC. Its translation is CASSPGGPQDEQFF.

This clonotype was picked up many times. The chain is built from TRBV19 and TRBJ1-5; tentative D call: TRBD1 (5 bases). Trimming removed 5 bases at V and 5 bases at J, with 22 bases between. Per the germline V gene, CDR1 is LNHDA and CDR2 is SQIVND (reference sequence). The CDR3 is 17 amino acids. DNA of the CDR3: TGTGCCAGTAGTCCCCATTATGGGGCCGAATTCGATCAGCCCCAGCATTTT. Its protein product is CASSPHYGAEFDQPQHF.

J is TRBJ2-7 and V is TRBV12-3 or TRBV12-4; TRBD2 aligns across 12 bases. The CDR3 length is 15 residues. J lost 1 base, V lost 3 bases, and 1 base had no gene match. CDR3 coding DNA: TGTGCCAGCAGTTTTACTAGCGGGGGGTCCTACGAGCAGTACTTC. This sequence encodes CASSFTSGGSYEQYF.

The sample holds many counts of this clonotype. This chain connects TRBV6-1 to TRBJ1-2; no clear D. This CDR3 has 14 amino acids. Between the trimmed V and J ends, which lost 2 bases and 2 bases, there was a span of 9 bases. Germline assignment: CDR1 MNHNS and CDR2 SASEGT. CDR3 in DNA: TGTGCCAGCAGTGAAAGGTGGCAAAACTATGGCTACACCTTC. Translating it yields CASSERWQNYGYTF.

The sample holds many counts of this clonotype. In DNA, the CDR3 is TGTGCCAGCTCACCTGGGACCGGGGGAACCCACTACGAGCAGTACTTC. Protein sequence: CASSPGTGGTHYEQYF. V and J are TRBV18 and TRBJ2-7; possible D gene TRBD2, 6 bases. V gave up 3 bases and J gave up 3 bases, with 18 bases separating them. CDR3 length: 16 residues. Germline CDR1 and CDR2: KGHSH and LQKENI.

This clonotype was seen many times. J is TRBJ2-7 and V is TRBV7-9; D not resolved. Per the germline V gene, CDR1 is SEHNR and CDR2 is FQNEAQ (reference sequence). This CDR3 spans 15 amino acids. With 4 bases removed from V and 3 bases from J, the gap between germline ends came to 16 bases. CDR3 bases: TGTGCCAGCAGCTCGACGGAAACACCATACTACGAGCAGTACTTC. It encodes CASSSTETPYYEQYF.

This clonotype was detected many times. The junction differs from germline at one of its ends, possibly a read error. J is TRBJ2-3 and V is TRBV5-1; D call uncertain. The germline V gene encodes CDR1 SGHRS and CDR2 YFSETQ. This CDR3 has 14 amino acids. CDR3 sequence: CASSLSPSTDTQYF. DNA for the CDR3: TGTGCCAGCAGCTTGAGCCCATCCACAGATACGCAGTATTTT.

This clonotype has ten or more counts. The chain uses TRBV20-1 and TRBJ1-5; 8 bases are a match to TRBD1. The CDR3 contains 14 residues. Germline V gene lookup returns CDR1 DFQATT and CDR2 SNEGSKA (reference sequence). Germline trimming cut 6 bases from V and 5 bases from J; bases unmatched to any gene: 9. CDR3 DNA sequence: TGCAGTGCCAGCCCCGGACAGGGAGATCAGCCCCAGCATTTT. It is translated as CSASPGQGDQPQHF.

This clonotype was found a few times. The chain recombines TRBV24-1 with TRBJ1-2; unclear D gene. Germline CDR1 is KGHDR and CDR2 is SFDVKD. V lost 2 bases, J lost 9 bases, and 6 bases lay in between. This CDR3 is built from 11 residues. The CDR3 DNA reads TGTGCCACCAGTGATTCCCGAAGCTACACCTTC. It yields the protein CATSDSRSYTF.

V gene TRBV12-3 or TRBV12-4 combines with J gene TRBJ2-2; tentatively, D is TRBD1 (5 bases). Trimming shortened V by 9 bases and J by 6 bases, and 14 bases separated the two germline ends. This CDR3 is built from 13 residues. The CDR3 bases are TGTGCCAGTTCAGGGTGGTCGTCCGGGGAGCTGTTTTTT. Protein product: CASSGWSSGELFF.

The V and J genes are TRBV9 and TRBJ2-3, with TRBD1 matching over 8 bases. V gave up 3 bases and J gave up 5 bases; unmatched junction bases: 11. The CDR3 covers 16 residues. Germline CDR1 reads SGDLS; CDR2 reads YYNGEE. DNA for the CDR3: TGTGCCAGCAGCGACCTGGGGACAGGCGTGGGAGATACGCAGTATTTT. This codes for CASSDLGTGVGDTQYF. The full variable domain, its missing parts supplied by reference TRBV9 and TRBJ2-3, is DSGVTQTPKHLITATGQRVTLRCSPRSGDLSVYWYQQSLDQGLQFLIQYYNGEERAKGNILERFSAQQFPDLHSELNLSSLELGDSALYFCASSDLGTGVGDTQYFGPGTRLTVL.

This clonotype was seen repeatedly, ten times or more. V is TRBV20-1 and J is TRBJ1-2, with D possibly being TRBD1 (6 bases). Germline CDR1 reads DFQATT; CDR2 reads SNEGSKA (reference sequence). The germline V and J ends were trimmed by 5 bases and 4 bases, with 14 bases remaining between them. This CDR3 is built from 13 residues. In DNA, the CDR3 is TGCAGTGCTCTCCCGGGACAAGGCTATGGCTACACCTTC. Translating gives CSALPGQGYGYTF.

This clonotype was recorded many times. The germline gene is not matched at one end of the junction; a read error may be the cause. The chain joins TRBV11-2 to TRBJ2-3, with 8 bases that match TRBD1. Germline values: CDR1 SGHAT, CDR2 FQNNGV. This CDR3 has 17 amino acids. The CDR3 region has the DNA TGTGCCAACAGCTCCTACGACAGGGGATACAGCACAGATACGCAGTATTTT. Translating it yields CANSSYDRGYSTDTQYF.